The entry below gives a single T cell receptor (beta chain) sequence along with its context. As handled by the study authors: Reference gene primer amplification gave nucleated cell count estimates. The repertoire was sequenced with immunoSEQ multiplex PCR; TCRdb's copy has only in-frame clones and lacks some. V and J calls and clone size are those listed in that table; D and trimming were worked out from the DNA. The sample consists of 65,000 or so clones, roughly 72% of them appearing once. These data are taken from a study of blood T cell repertoires in COVID-19. In the study overall: From the United States, Italy and Spain came samples of acute and convalescent COVID-19. The cDNA or gDNA used as material had been derived from T cells, B-cell-depleted T cells, or PBMCs.

Specimen: peripheral blood. This sequence was found in a woman aged 50 to 60 with active or convalescent COVID-19.

CDR3 region: CATSDPYSGEQFF. CDR3 in DNA: TGTGCCACCAGTGATCCCTACAGTGGTGAGCAGTTCTTC. J is TRBJ2-1 and V is TRBV24-1; D remains ambiguous. Germline CDR1 reads KGHDR; CDR2 reads SFDVKD. The CDR3 sequence is 13 residues long. Trimming removed 3 bases at V and 9 bases at J, with 11 bases between.